These 10 T cell receptor beta chains were all obtained from the same sample, sequenced in a study of cytomegalovirus exposure and HLA in healthy donors. Amplification used 60 Vbeta primers and 13 Jbeta primers. Only in-frame clones appear in the TCRdb table, and some are missing; sequencing was by immunoSEQ multiplex PCR. The table includes roughly 98,000 clones, around 77% detected once. The specimen was PBMCs. The receptors originated from a man aged 35 to 55 in good health and CMV-seronegative.

Note on this clone: A read error may account for a junction end that differs from germline. The chain couples TRBV28 to TRBJ2-7; D might be TRBD2 (5 bases). The CDR3 sequence is 13 residues long. CDR1 is MDHEN, CDR2 SYDVKM, per germline. The CDR3 DNA is TGTGCCAGCAGTCGACCGGTGGGCCTAGCAGAAAGCTTC. Its translation is CASSRPVGLAESF.

The V gene is TRBV6-5, the J gene TRBJ1-2; D gene unclear. The CDR3 sequence is 13 residues long. From germline, CDR1 is MNHEY and CDR2 SVGAGI. V dropped 7 bases and J dropped 6 bases, with 15 bases sitting between them. CDR3 region: CASTERLTNGYTF. The DNA of the CDR3 is TGTGCCAGCACCGAGCGGCTAACTAATGGCTACACCTTC.

This clone came up a few times. CDR3 residues: CASSPGSYNEQFF. The CDR3 DNA reads TGTGCCAGCAGCCCGGGCTCCTACAATGAGCAGTTCTTC. The V and J genes are TRBV11-3 and TRBJ2-1, with D unclear. Germline V gene data show CDR1 as SGHNT and CDR2 as YENEEA. V was clipped by 5 bases and J by 0 bases, with 5 bases between them. CDR3 length equals 13 residues.

This clone was recorded a few times. The CDR3 sequence: CASSEGLAGPETQYF. CDR3 DNA: TGCGCCAGCAGTGAGGGACTAGCGGGTCCAGAGACCCAGTACTTC. The chain couples TRBV10-1 to TRBJ2-5; 11 bases agree with TRBD2. Trimming removed 2 bases from V and 4 bases from J; junction bases left unmatched: 3. CDR1 is WNHNN, CDR2 SYGVQD, per germline (reference sequence). The CDR3 covers 15 residues.

This clone is labeled medium-sized (0.01 to 0.1%). V usage is TRBV6-1 and J usage is TRBJ2-7; 9 bases map to TRBD2. CDR1 and CDR2 (germline): MNHNS, SASEGT. The V gene end was trimmed by 0 bases and the J gene end by 0 bases; junction bases not matched to a gene: 0. The CDR3 is 15 residues long. The CDR3 bases are TGTGCCAGCAGTGAAGCTAGCGGGAGCTCCTACGAGCAGTACTTC. Amino acid sequence: CASSEASGSSYEQYF.

V and J are TRBV12-5 and TRBJ2-1; tentatively, D is TRBD2 (6 bases). The V gene lost 4 bases and the J gene lost 3 bases, with 13 bases spanning the gap. The CDR3 runs to 15 residues. CDR1 and CDR2 from the germline V gene are LGHNT and FRNRAP. CDR3 protein: CASGSGLANYNEQFF. The CDR3 region has the DNA TGTGCTAGTGGTTCGGGGCTAGCGAACTACAATGAGCAGTTCTTC.

The gene calls are TRBV7-9 and TRBJ2-7; 8 nucleotides align to TRBD2. V dropped 4 bases and J dropped 2; count of bases not matched to a gene: 10. Germline V gives CDR1 SEHNR, CDR2 FQNEAQ (reference sequence). The CDR3 is made up of 16 amino acids. In DNA form, the CDR3 reads TGTGCCAGCAGCTCTTACCCAGCGGGGGTAACCTACGAGCAGTACTTC. This gives the protein CASSSYPAGVTYEQYF.

The chain employs TRBV20-1 and TRBJ1-1; D is possibly TRBD1 (6 bases). V lost 7 bases and J 0 bases, leaving 6 bases between the germline ends. Germline CDR1 reads DFQATT; CDR2 reads SNEGSKA (reference sequence). The CDR3 has 11 residues. CDR3 nucleotides: TGCAGTGGGGGGCTGAACACTGAAGCTTTCTTT. Protein sequence: CSGGLNTEAFF.

The chain links TRBV9 to TRBJ1-1, with D perhaps TRBD1 (6 bases). This CDR3 is built from 16 residues. Germline V CDR1 and CDR2: SGDLS, YYNGEE. Trimming removed 4 bases at V and 1 base at J, with 17 bases between. The CDR3 region is CASSRRGGPPNTEAFF. CDR3 DNA sequence: TGTGCCAGCAGCCGTCGGGGGGGCCCCCCGAACACTGAAGCTTTCTTT.

The chain's CDR3 is CASSFGLTDTEAFF. For the CDR3, the DNA is TGTGCCAGCAGCTTTGGACTTACGGACACTGAAGCTTTCTTT. The chain recombines TRBV7-8 with TRBJ1-1, with D uncertain. This CDR3 spans 14 amino acids. The germline CDR1 and CDR2 sequences are SGHVS and FQNEAQ. Trimming stripped 3 bases from V and 3 bases from J, with 11 bases between.